Listed below are T cell receptor beta chains from one sample, sequenced in a study of human T cells and chemical hapten exposure. TCRdb processed the RACE reads anew with MiXCR; each CDR3 protein has one entry. The sample consists of about 140,000 distinct CDR3 sequences, approximately 10% of them appearing once. Sequences were derived from whole blood, sampled in connection with sensitization to the hapten diphenylcyclopropenone (DPC). These receptors came from a woman aged 50 to 60 with alopecia areata. Some clones in this sample may be carry-over from other donors' samples. The CDR3 runs from the conserved cysteine through the conserved F or W. A D gene is named only where the DNA matches it firmly. Size tells how often a clone was seen (once, few, many) or the class of an expanded clone, and some rows leave it out.

J gene: TRBJ1-2
V gene: TRBV5-1
D gene: .
CDR3 length: 12
clone size: few
CDR3 DNA: TGCGCCAGCAGCTTGGACGGGAATGGCTACACCTTC
CDR3 protein: CASSLDGNGYTF

J gene: TRBJ2-3
V gene: TRBV20-1
D gene: TRBD2
CDR3 length: 17
clone size: few
CDR3 DNA: TGCAGTGCAAGAGGAGCGGGAGGGCCGTGGGGAGCAGATACGCAGTATTTT
CDR3 protein: CSARGAGGPWGADTQYF

J gene: TRBJ2-3
V gene: TRBV6-2/TRBV6-3
D gene: .
CDR3 length: 12
clone size: many
CDR3 DNA: TGTGCCAGCCGAACTACAGGGAACCCGCAGTATTTT
CDR3 protein: CASRTTGNPQYF

J gene: TRBJ2-6
V gene: TRBV7-9
D gene: TRBD1
CDR3 length: 20
clone size: many
CDR3 DNA: TGTGCCAGCAGCTTAATTCTCCAGGGGGCTAGAGCTCTGGGGGCCAACGTCCTGACTTTC
CDR3 protein: CASSLILQGARALGANVLTF

J gene: TRBJ1-1
V gene: TRBV3-1
D gene: .
CDR3 length: 11
clone size: many
CDR3 DNA: TGTGCCAGCAGCCAAGGGCCAGAAGCTTTCTTT
CDR3 protein: CASSQGPEAFF

J gene: TRBJ2-1
V gene: TRBV12-3/TRBV12-4
D gene: .
CDR3 length: 13
clone size: .
CDR3 DNA: TGTGCCAGCAGTTTAATGCGTCCTGATGAGCAGTTCTTC
CDR3 protein: CASSLMRPDEQFF

J gene: TRBJ1-5
V gene: TRBV7-9
D gene: .
CDR3 length: 15
clone size: .
CDR3 DNA: TGTGCCAGCAGCTTATCGGCGGACCTCAATCAGCCCCAGCATTTT
CDR3 protein: CASSLSADLNQPQHF

J gene: TRBJ1-1
V gene: TRBV5-1
D gene: TRBD1
CDR3 length: 14
clone size: few
CDR3 DNA: TGCGCCAGCAGCCCGGGGACAGACCCAAGTGAAGCTTTCTTT
CDR3 protein: CASSPGTDPSEAFF

J gene: TRBJ1-4
V gene: TRBV7-9
D gene: TRBD1
CDR3 length: 15
clone size: few
CDR3 DNA: TGTGCCAGTCGACAGGAGGGGGCGGTTAATGAAAAACTGTTTTTT
CDR3 protein: CASRQEGAVNEKLFF

J gene: TRBJ2-7
V gene: TRBV29-1
D gene: .
CDR3 length: 12
clone size: few
CDR3 DNA: TGCAGCGTTGAGGCTAGCGACTACGAGCAGTACTTC
CDR3 protein: CSVEASDYEQYF

J gene: TRBJ1-2
V gene: TRBV5-4
D gene: .
CDR3 length: 13
clone size: .
CDR3 DNA: TGTGCCAGCAGCCCGGAGGGGTTCTATGGCTACACCTTC
CDR3 protein: CASSPEGFYGYTF

J gene: TRBJ1-1
V gene: TRBV29-1
D gene: .
CDR3 length: 8
clone size: .
CDR3 DNA: TGCAGCGTTGAAGAAGCTTTCTTT
CDR3 protein: CSVEEAFF

J gene: TRBJ2-7
V gene: TRBV6-2/TRBV6-3
D gene: TRBD2
CDR3 length: 18
clone size: few
CDR3 DNA: TGTGCCAGCAGTTACTCGAGGTTAGCGGGACTTAACTCCTACGAGCAGTACTTC
CDR3 protein: CASSYSRLAGLNSYEQYF

J gene: TRBJ2-3
V gene: TRBV27
D gene: TRBD2
CDR3 length: 15
clone size: few
CDR3 DNA: TGTGCCAGCAGTTTCACAGCGGGAGTGGGAGATACGCAGTATTTT
CDR3 protein: CASSFTAGVGDTQYF

J gene: TRBJ2-1
V gene: TRBV5-6
D gene: .
CDR3 length: 17
clone size: .
CDR3 DNA: TGTGCCAGCAGACTGGGATCGGTGGGCGGGGCGATTAATGAGCAGTTCTTC
CDR3 protein: CASRLGSVGGAINEQFF

J gene: TRBJ2-7
V gene: TRBV6-1
D gene: TRBD1
CDR3 length: 14
clone size: many
CDR3 DNA: TGTGCCAGCAGTCAAAGAGGGGGCGTCTACGAGCAGTACTTC
CDR3 protein: CASSQRGGVYEQYF

J gene: TRBJ2-3
V gene: TRBV11-2
D gene: TRBD1
CDR3 length: 16
clone size: .
CDR3 DNA: TGTGCCAGCAGCTTCGAGGGGGCCAGGATTCTGGATACGCAGTATTTT
CDR3 protein: CASSFEGARILDTQYF

J gene: TRBJ2-5
V gene: TRBV28
D gene: TRBD1
CDR3 length: 15
clone size: few
CDR3 DNA: TGTGCCAGCAGTCTTTGGACAGGGACCGAAGAGACCCAGTACTTC
CDR3 protein: CASSLWTGTEETQYF